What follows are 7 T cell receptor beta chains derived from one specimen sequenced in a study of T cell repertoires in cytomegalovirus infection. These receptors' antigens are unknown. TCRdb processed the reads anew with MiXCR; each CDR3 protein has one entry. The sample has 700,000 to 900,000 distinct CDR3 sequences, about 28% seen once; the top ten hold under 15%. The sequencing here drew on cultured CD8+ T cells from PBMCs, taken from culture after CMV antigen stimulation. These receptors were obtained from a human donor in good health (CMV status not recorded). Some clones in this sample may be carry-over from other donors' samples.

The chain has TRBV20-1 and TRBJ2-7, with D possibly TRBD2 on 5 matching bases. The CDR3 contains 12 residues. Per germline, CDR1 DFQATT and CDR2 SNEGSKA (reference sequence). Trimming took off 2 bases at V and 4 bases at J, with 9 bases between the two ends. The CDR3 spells CSARSRVYEQYV. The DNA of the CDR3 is TGCAGTGCTAGATCGAGGGTTTACGAGCAGTACGTC.

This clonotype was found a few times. The CDR3 region is CASSQRVLGVTDTQYF. CDR3 sequence (DNA): TGCGCCAGCAGCCAACGGGTACTAGGGGTCACAGATACGCAGTATTTT. The chain is built from TRBV4-1 and TRBJ2-3, with D perhaps matching TRBD1 or TRBD2 (5 bases each). Germline V lookup: CDR1 MGHRA, CDR2 YSYEKL. The CDR3 sequence is 16 residues long. The V end lost 2 bases, the J end lost 2 bases, and 14 bases lay between the germline ends.

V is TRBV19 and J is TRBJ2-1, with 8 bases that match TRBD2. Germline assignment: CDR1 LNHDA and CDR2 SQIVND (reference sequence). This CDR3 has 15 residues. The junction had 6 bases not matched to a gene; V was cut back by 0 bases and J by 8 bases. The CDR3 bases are TGTGCCAGTAGTATAGAGCGGGGGGTCGTCTATGAGCAGTTCTTC. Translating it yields CASSIERGVVYEQFF.

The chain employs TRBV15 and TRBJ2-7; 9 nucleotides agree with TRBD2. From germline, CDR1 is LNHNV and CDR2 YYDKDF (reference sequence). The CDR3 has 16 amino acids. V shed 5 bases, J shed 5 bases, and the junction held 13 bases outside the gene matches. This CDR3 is CATSGYSGGSLNEQYV. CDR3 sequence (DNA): TGTGCCACCAGCGGGTATAGCGGGGGAAGCCTTAACGAGCAGTACGTC.

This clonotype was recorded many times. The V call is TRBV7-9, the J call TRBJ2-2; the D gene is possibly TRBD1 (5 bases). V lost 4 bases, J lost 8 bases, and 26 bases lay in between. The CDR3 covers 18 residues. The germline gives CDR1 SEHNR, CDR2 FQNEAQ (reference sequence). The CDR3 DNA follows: TGTGCCAGCAGCTCGAAACACCCACAGGCAGTCCAATTAGGGGAGCTGTTTTTT. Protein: CASSSKHPQAVQLGELFF.

The CDR3 DNA is TGTGCCACCAGCAGACCTCCATCCCGAGGAAACACTGAAGCTTTCTTT. Amino acid sequence: CATSRPPSRGNTEAFF. V is TRBV15 and J is TRBJ1-1; D remains ambiguous. Germline V gene data show CDR1 as LNHNV and CDR2 as YYDKDF (reference sequence). V was trimmed by 2 bases and J by 2 bases, leaving 15 bases between them. CDR3 size: 16 residues.

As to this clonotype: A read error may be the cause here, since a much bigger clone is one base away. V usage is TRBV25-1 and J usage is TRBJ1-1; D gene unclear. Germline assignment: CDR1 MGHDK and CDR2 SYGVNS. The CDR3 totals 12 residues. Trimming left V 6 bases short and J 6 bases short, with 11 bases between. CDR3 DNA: TGTGCCAGCAGCATGAGTGGGGCTGAAGCTTTCTTT. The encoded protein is CASSMSGAEAFF.